This is a list of T cell receptor beta chains from one sample in a study of cytomegalovirus exposure and HLA in healthy donors. Sequencing was performed with immunoSEQ multiplex PCR; in TCRdb, only in-frame clones are kept and a portion is missing. This sample yields under 200,000 clones, of which roughly 13% are seen a single time; 7.8% belongs to the top ten. Material: PBMCs. The receptors were gathered from a man aged 45-65 years in good health and CMV-seropositive. The CDR3 runs from the conserved cysteine through the conserved F or W. Each record gives: J gene, V gene, clone size, D gene, CDR3 DNA, CDR3 protein. A D gene is named only where the DNA matches it firmly. Rows may omit the clone size; those that give it use once, few, many or a size class.

>TRBJ2-1|TRBV7-6|NA|NA
TGTGCCAGCAGCCCTACGACTCCCTCTACCCGTCATGAGCAGTTCTTC
CASSPTTPSTRHEQFF
>TRBJ2-7|TRBV5-6|few|NA
TGTGCCAGCAGCTTGGGACTGAGCTCCTACGAGCAGTACTTC
CASSLGLSSYEQYF
>TRBJ1-5|TRBV6-5|few|NA
TGTGCCACCGGGGGAGGGAGGGGAGGTCAGCCCCAGCATTTT
CATGGGRGGQPQHF
>TRBJ2-1|TRBV5-1|NA|TRBD1
TGCGCCAGCTGGTGGGGGACAGGGGTCCAAAATGAGCAGTTCTTC
CASWWGTGVQNEQFF
>TRBJ1-4|TRBV7-6|few|TRBD1
TGTGCCAGCAGCCTCACGGGGGACAGGGATGAAAAACTGTTTTTT
CASSLTGDRDEKLFF
>TRBJ1-2|TRBV7-9|few|NA
TGTGCCAGCAGCCGGACAGATTCGGGCTACACCTTC
CASSRTDSGYTF
>TRBJ2-4|TRBV18|NA|NA
TGTGCCAGCTCACCACCGATTTCAGGGGCCAAAAACATTCAGTACTTC
CASSPPISGAKNIQYF
>TRBJ1-2|TRBV28|few|NA
TGTGCCAGCAGTCCTGATAGATGGCAAGGCCAAAGGAGGACCTTC
CASSPDRWQGQRRTF
>TRBJ1-2|TRBV5-1|few|TRBD1
TGCGCCAGCAGCTTGCCAGGGGGCTCCGGGGATGGCTACACCTTC
CASSLPGGSGDGYTF
>TRBJ1-3|TRBV7-9|NA|NA
TGTGCCAGCAGCCGGGGATCTGGAAACACCATATATTTT
CASSRGSGNTIYF
>TRBJ2-3|TRBV11-3|NA|NA
TGTGCCAGCAGCTCTCAGGGTCAGGGCGCGCAGTATTTT
CASSSQGQGAQYF